This section outlines one TCR beta chain sequence together with its context. Germline CDR1 is MNHEY and CDR2 is SVGAGI. The ends lost 5 bases at V and 4 bases at J; junction bases unmatched: 10. The CDR3 covers 15 residues. Here immunoSEQ multiplex PCR was the method, and the copy in TCRdb shows in-frame clones only, minus some. The sample holds fewer than 20,000 clones, about 90% seen once. Time point indicated: newly diagnosed, previously untreated cHL patient sample. Magnetic negative selection was used to purify CD4+ T cells from thawed PBMCs. This specimen belongs to a study of PD-1 blockade in classical Hodgkin lymphoma.

The rearrangement links TRBV6-5 to TRBJ2-7, with 8 positions matching TRBD1. This receptor was obtained from a human donor with classical Hodgkin lymphoma. Sequencing was carried out using CD4+ T cells from blood. The DNA of the CDR3 is TGTGCCAGCAGTGTGGACAGGGATCTCCTTTACGAGCAGTACTTC. The encoded protein is CASSVDRDLLYEQYF.